Listed here is a single T cell receptor (beta chain). The antigen remains unidentified. The sample comes from a study of breast tumors, draining lymph nodes, adjacent tissues. TCRdb used MiXCR to reprocess the multiplex PCR reads, holding one entry per CDR3 protein. Among approximately 180,000 distinct CDR3 sequences listed, more than 25% were seen once. Whole-study results and caveats: Compared with lymph nodes, tumors were less diverse; compared with nontumor tissue, more. Luminal-like breast cancer showed significantly greater tumor-nontumor repertoire similarity than basal-like breast cancer did.

This CDR3 has 19 residues. Germline V CDR1 and CDR2: SNHLY, FYNNEI. With 1 base clipped from V and 0 bases from J, the junction kept 10 bases outside the gene matches. Samples came from axillary lymph nodes draining the breast cancer. The sequencing input was axillary lymph node tissue. This TCR came from a female donor with breast cancer. Some clones in this sample may be carry-over from other donors' samples. The V call is TRBV2, the J call TRBJ2-3, with TRBD2 matching over 10 bases. CDR3 bases: TGTGCCAGCAGTGAAGAGGTCGGTCCTAGCGGGGGTAGCACAGATACGCAGTATTTT. Amino acid sequence: CASSEEVGPSGGSTDTQYF.